Listed below are T cell receptor beta chains from one sample, sequenced in a study of OX40 agonist ivuxolimab in advanced cancers. This table comes from immunoSEQ multiplex PCR, and its TCRdb copy is limited to in-frame clones, with some not included. This sample yields tens of thousands of clones, of which 70% to 90% are seen a single time; around 8.2% belongs to the top ten. The sequencing here drew on CD4+ or CD8+ T cells sorted from blood, taken in a trial of the OX40 agonist ivuxolimab. These receptor sequences come from an adult with an advanced solid tumor such as melanoma, head and neck, liver or kidney cancer. The CDR3 runs from the conserved cysteine through the conserved F or W. The D gene is left open where the match is weak. Expanded clones are given a class, and other clones once, few, many or no size at all.

CDR3: CAWSAGIRIYTDTQYF; DNA: TGTGCCTGGAGTGCCGGGATCCGCATTTACACAGATACGCAGTATTTT; V: TRBV30; D: -; J: TRBJ2-3; size: -; length: 16
CDR3: CASSEGQGRVSYF; DNA: TGTGCCAGCAGTGAAGGACAGGGGAGGGTCTCATACTTC; V: TRBV2; D: -; J: TRBJ2-5; size: -; length: 13
CDR3: CASGLPSGNTIYF; DNA: TGTGCCAGCGGTCTCCCCTCTGGAAACACCATATATTTT; V: TRBV6-5; D: -; J: TRBJ1-3; size: -; length: 13
CDR3: CASSPRNVGRHETQYF; DNA: TGTGCCAGCAGTCCCAGGAATGTGGGGCGGCATGAGACCCAGTACTTC; V: TRBV27; D: -; J: TRBJ2-5; size: -; length: 16
CDR3: CASSQDLTGARNTEAFF; DNA: TGTGCCAGCAGCCAAGATCTGACAGGGGCAAGGAACACTGAAGCTTTCTTT; V: TRBV4-2; D: TRBD1; J: TRBJ1-1; size: -; length: 17
CDR3: CASSTPGDYGYTF; DNA: TGTGCCAGTAGTACCCCAGGAGACTATGGCTACACCTTC; V: TRBV19; D: -; J: TRBJ1-2; size: once; length: 13
CDR3: CASRTGEYTEAFF; DNA: TGTGCCAGCAGGACAGGGGAATACACTGAAGCTTTCTTT; V: TRBV7-9; D: TRBD1; J: TRBJ1-1; size: -; length: 13
CDR3: CASSSWAVTTEAFF; DNA: TGTGCCAGCAGCTCATGGGCAGTGACCACTGAAGCTTTCTTT; V: TRBV5-8; D: -; J: TRBJ1-1; size: -; length: 14
CDR3: CAISGGRGTLDLYEQYF; DNA: TGTGCCATCAGTGGAGGAAGAGGGACCCTAGACCTCTACGAGCAGTACTTC; V: TRBV10-3; D: -; J: TRBJ2-7; size: -; length: 17
CDR3: CASSLGRINTEAFF; DNA: TGTGCCAGCAGCCTCGGACGGATTAACACTGAAGCTTTCTTT; V: TRBV5-5; D: -; J: TRBJ1-1; size: -; length: 14
CDR3: CASSLTHEKETQYF; DNA: TGTGCCAGCAGCTTAACGCATGAAAAAGAGACCCAGTACTTC; V: TRBV4-2; D: -; J: TRBJ2-5; size: -; length: 14
CDR3: CASSLAPGGSGANVLTF; DNA: TGTGCCAGCAGCTTAGCGCCGGGCGGCTCTGGGGCCAACGTCCTGACTTTC; V: TRBV7-6; D: -; J: TRBJ2-6; size: once; length: 17
CDR3: CASGTVGDSGDTQYF; DNA: TGTGCCAGCGGGACTGTAGGAGACAGCGGAGATACGCAGTATTTT; V: TRBV7-2; D: -; J: TRBJ2-3; size: -; length: 15
CDR3: CATSRGRQVENNEQFF; DNA: TGTGCCACCAGCAGAGGACGGCAGGTGGAGAACAATGAGCAGTTCTTC; V: TRBV15; D: -; J: TRBJ2-1; size: -; length: 16
CDR3: CASSRLLASTDTQYF; DNA: TGTGCCAGCAGTCGACTTTTGGCTAGCACAGATACGCAGTATTTT; V: TRBV2; D: -; J: TRBJ2-3; size: -; length: 15